This T cell receptor (beta chain) emerged from a study of cytomegalovirus exposure and HLA in healthy donors. Study conclusions and caveats: In vitro work confirmed that a few CMV-associated chains recognize CMV antigens. Reports described diagnosis of cytomegalovirus status by the classifier as highly specific and sensitive. Some highly shared sequence variants likely arose as a pipeline artifact. Researchers reportedly found TCR beta sequences accurately predicted most subjects' HLA-A and HLA-B alleles.

Details on this clone: Its antigen is undetermined.

It was with 60 Vbeta and 13 Jbeta primers that the PCR ran. Repertoires were generated with immunoSEQ multiplex PCR, while TCRdb's copy carries only in-frame clones and drops some. The sample has some 120,000 clones; around 81% are singletons. The CDR3 runs to 13 residues. With 5 bases removed from V and 3 bases from J, the gap between germline ends came to 10 bases. CDR1 is MNHEY and CDR2 is SVGAGI in the germline V gene. The sequence came from a woman aged 25-40 years in good health and CMV-seronegative. Sequencing used PBMCs. The rearrangement joins TRBV6-5 to TRBJ1-1; D not certain. The CDR3 nucleotides read TGTGCCAGCAGTCAGGTCCCGCACACTGAAGCTTTCTTT. Translated: CASSQVPHTEAFF.